This T cell receptor (beta chain) came from a study of T-cell memory formation after mild COVID-19. cDNA libraries for TCR alpha and TCR beta, carrying sample barcodes and UMIs, came from 5'RACE with constant-segment primers. MiXCR, run by TCRdb on the 5' RACE reads, gives a single entry per CDR3 protein. Of about 350,000 distinct CDR3 sequences in the sample, 20% to 25% were seen once. The TCR comes from a man aged 18 to 35 who had mild COVID-19 (a few samples of this study predate the infection). Cell type and time point are not known. Sequences were obtained from PBMCs or a T cell subset sorted from them (not recorded which).

CDR3 in amino acids: CASSPFSGARRPLHF. CDR3 nucleotide sequence: TGTGCCAGCAGTCCATTCTCGGGGGCCAGAAGGCCCCTCCACTTT. The chain has TRBV6-5 and TRBJ1-6; TRBD1 is a possible D gene (6 bases). Germline CDR1 is MNHEY and CDR2 is SVGAGI. The CDR3 extends over 15 amino acids. Trimming left V 5 bases short and J 13 bases short, with 21 bases between.